These T cell receptor beta chains were read from a single sample in a study of CD8+ T cells in alopecia areata. Sequenced by immunoSEQ multiplex PCR; TCRdb stores in-frame clones only, minus some. The sample lists about 200,000 clones, 35% to 40% occurring once. Sequenced material: CD4+ T cells sorted from blood, taken between weeks 30 and 35, from a patient treated with tofacitinib. The receptors derive from a human donor with alopecia areata. CDR3s include the opening cysteine and the closing phenylalanine or tryptophan. A D gene is named only where the DNA matches it firmly. Some rows mark clone size as missing; the rest say once, few, many or name a class of expanded clone.

TRBV2	.	TRBJ2-1	.	TGTGCCAGCGGGGCGACCTACAATGAGCAGTTCTTC	CASGATYNEQFF
TRBV18	.	TRBJ2-3	.	TGTGCCAGCTCACCAGGGGACACAGATACGCAGTATTTT	CASSPGDTDTQYF
TRBV5-6	.	TRBJ1-5	.	TGTGCCAGCAGCTTCGGCTCAGGGGCTTTCAATCAGCCCCAGCATTTT	CASSFGSGAFNQPQHF
TRBV18	many	TRBJ1-1	.	TGTGCCAGCTCACCTACGGGGGACACTGAAGCTTTCTTT	CASSPTGDTEAFF
TRBV5-1	.	TRBJ1-1	.	TGCGCCAGCAGGAACCGGGACGCCTCTGAAGCTTTCTTT	CASRNRDASEAFF
TRBV6-6	many	TRBJ1-5	TRBD1	TGTGCCAGCAGTTACTCGGGACAGAGGAATCAGCCCCAGCATTTT	CASSYSGQRNQPQHF
TRBV7-9	once	TRBJ2-7	TRBD2	TGTGCCAGCAGCAGAACTAGCGGGGGGAGGTACGAGCAGTACTTC	CASSRTSGGRYEQYF
TRBV2	.	TRBJ1-2	.	TGTGCCAGCAGGGATACAGGTCTGGAGGATGGCTACACCTTC	CASRDTGLEDGYTF
TRBV7-9	.	TRBJ1-2	.	TGTGCCAGCAGCTCCCTTACCCGGGACTTGGGCTATGGCTACACCTTC	CASSSLTRDLGYGYTF
TRBV25-1	.	TRBJ1-2	.	TGTGCCAGCAGTGAATCCGTCACAGGCTACACCTTC	CASSESVTGYTF
TRBV30	.	TRBJ1-2	TRBD1	TGTGCCTGGAGTCGCGGACAGGGTCATTATGGCTACACCTTC	CAWSRGQGHYGYTF
TRBV29-1	.	TRBJ1-5	TRBD1	TGCAGCGTTGGACAGGGGGCGAGCAATCAGCCCCAGCATTTT	CSVGQGASNQPQHF
TRBV11-2	few	TRBJ2-7	.	TGTGCCAGCAGCTTAGTGGGGGACACCTACGAGCAGTACTTC	CASSLVGDTYEQYF
TRBV30	.	TRBJ1-3	.	TGTGCCTGGAGCCCAGGACAACACGTTGGAAACACCATATATTTT	CAWSPGQHVGNTIYF
TRBV5-1	few	TRBJ1-1	.	TGCGCCAGCAGCTTGGGATATACTGAAGCTTTCTTT	CASSLGYTEAFF
TRBV10-3	many	TRBJ2-5	.	TGTGCCATCAGGGGTAGGCCACAAGAGACCCAGTACTTC	CAIRGRPQETQYF
TRBV5-1	few	TRBJ2-3	.	TGCGCCAGCAGCGACCGGGACCGTAGCACAGATACGCAGTATTTT	CASSDRDRSTDTQYF
TRBV29-1	.	TRBJ2-7	TRBD2	TGCAGCGTCGTCGGACTAGCGGGGGCCTCTGAGCAGTACTTC	CSVVGLAGASEQYF
TRBV5-1	few	TRBJ2-7	TRBD1	TGCGCCAGCAGCTTGGCCCGGGACAGGGCGACGGGCGCCTACGAGCAGTACTTC	CASSLARDRATGAYEQYF
TRBV6-6	.	TRBJ2-7	.	TGTGCCAGCAGCCCCTTGCGTGGGGAGCAGTACTTC	CASSPLRGEQYF
TRBV11-2	.	TRBJ2-6	.	TGTGCCAGCGCCGAACAGGGATCTGGGGCCAACGTCCTGACTTTC	CASAEQGSGANVLTF
TRBV7-8	.	TRBJ1-2	TRBD1	TGTGCCAGCAGCTTAGAAGGGACAGGGGTTTTCTATGGCTACACCTTC	CASSLEGTGVFYGYTF
TRBV10-3	few	TRBJ2-1	.	TGTGCCATCAGTGATAACAGGGGACTCTCCTACAATGAGCAGTTCTTC	CAISDNRGLSYNEQFF
TRBV5-1	.	TRBJ2-4	.	TGCGCCAGCAGCCAATTCGACCGGGCAAACATTCAGTACTTC	CASSQFDRANIQYF
TRBV29-1	few	TRBJ1-1	.	TGCAGCGTTGCGGCAGCGGGCAGGACGAACACTGAAGCTTTCTTT	CSVAAAGRTNTEAFF
TRBV30	.	TRBJ2-6	TRBD1	TGTGCCTGGGGACTGAAGAGACAGGGGGCGCTTCGTGGGGCCAACGTCCTGACTTTC	CAWGLKRQGALRGANVLTF
TRBV7-2	.	TRBJ1-1	.	TGTGCCAGCAGCTTAGGGGGGGCAGCCCTTGAAGCTTTCTTT	CASSLGGAALEAFF
TRBV27	.	TRBJ1-2	.	TGTGCCAGCAGTCCCCTGGTCGGGGACTATGGCTACACCTTC	CASSPLVGDYGYTF
TRBV29-1	few	TRBJ2-1	TRBD1	TGCAGCGTTGAAGCCTCGAAGGACAGGGGGGAAAATGAGCAGTTCTTC	CSVEASKDRGENEQFF
TRBV18	.	TRBJ2-4	.	TGTGCCAGCTCCCTAGAGCGGAACATTCAGTACTTC	CASSLERNIQYF
TRBV6-1	.	TRBJ2-7	TRBD2	TGTGCCACCACAGCAGCGGGAGGCGGCTCCTACGAGCAGTACTTC	CATTAAGGGSYEQYF
TRBV27	few	TRBJ2-7	.	TGTGCCAGCAAGGGGACAACCACCTACGAGCAGTACTTC	CASKGTTTYEQYF
TRBV19	.	TRBJ1-5	TRBD1	TGTGCCAGTAGTAGCGGGACAGGGCCCTATCAGCCCCAGCATTTT	CASSSGTGPYQPQHF
TRBV5-1	.	TRBJ1-1	.	TGCGCCAGCAGCCCGGGGTCGTCGACAGACACTGAAGCTTTCTTT	CASSPGSSTDTEAFF
TRBV6-5	.	TRBJ2-7	.	TGTGCCAGCAAGCGGAGAGGGGGAGTCGAGCAGTACTTC	CASKRRGGVEQYF
TRBV30	few	TRBJ2-7	.	TGTGCCTGGAGTCAGGGCTACGAGCAGTACTTC	CAWSQGYEQYF
TRBV20-1	.	TRBJ2-7	.	TGCAGTGCTTCCGTTCCTATAGGGCAGTACTTC	CSASVPIGQYF
TRBV7-9	.	TRBJ1-2	.	TGTGCCAGCAGCTTCCAGGACAAGGGCGACTATGGCTACACCTTC	CASSFQDKGDYGYTF
TRBV5-1	few	TRBJ2-7	.	TGCGCCAGCAAGACAACTACGACGGGCTACGAGCAGTACTTC	CASKTTTTGYEQYF
TRBV29-1	once	TRBJ2-1	.	TGCAGCGCCAGCCGAGCGGGACAGACCAGCTCCTACAATGAGCAGTTCTTC	CSASRAGQTSSYNEQFF
TRBV25-1	once	TRBJ2-6	.	TGTGCCAGCGGCAGGTACTCTGGGGCCAACGTCCTGACTTTC	CASGRYSGANVLTF
TRBV5-1	many	TRBJ2-6	.	TGCGCCAGCAGCTTGTCCCCCGGCGGGGCCAACGTCCTGACTTTC	CASSLSPGGANVLTF
TRBV6-5	.	TRBJ1-1	.	TGTGCCAGCAGTTACTCTACGGGCTCATCCCGGGAAGCTTTCTTT	CASSYSTGSSREAFF
TRBV29-1	.	TRBJ2-3	.	TGCAGCCACATTTGGGTACTTGGCACAGATACGCAGTATTTT	CSHIWVLGTDTQYF
TRBV6-1	.	TRBJ2-6	.	TGTGCCAGCTTCCGATCTGGGGCCAACGTCCTGACTTTC	CASFRSGANVLTF
TRBV29-1	.	TRBJ2-7	.	TGCAGCGTTGTAGGGCGCTTCTCCTACGAGCAGTACTTC	CSVVGRFSYEQYF
TRBV6-5	few	TRBJ2-2	.	TGTGCCAGCCACCGGGGCCAAACGAACACCGGGGAGCTGTTTTTT	CASHRGQTNTGELFF
TRBV19	.	TRBJ2-2	.	TGTGCCAGTAGTCCCCGGACGGGTCGCACCGGGGAGCTGTTTTTT	CASSPRTGRTGELFF
TRBV4-2	.	TRBJ1-2	.	TGTGCCAGCAGCCAAGATTCGACCCGCCGGAGGGGCTACACCTTC	CASSQDSTRRRGYTF